What follows describes a single TCR beta chain. The data stem from a study of blood T cell repertoires in COVID-19. Study-wide context: Samples came from the United States, Italy and Spain, spanning acute and convalescent COVID-19. From T cells, B-cell-depleted T cells, or PBMCs came the material, which was cDNA or gDNA.

Per the authors' pipeline: The assay estimated nucleated cells by amplifying reference gene primers. Libraries were prepared by immunoSEQ multiplex PCR; TCRdb keeps only in-frame clonotypes and omits some of them. That table supplies the V and J calls and clone size; D and trimming were determined from the DNA. Of fewer than 350,000 clones in the sample, roughly 85% are singletons; the top ten hold just over 7%. Germline V gene data show CDR1 as SGHVS and CDR2 as FNYEAQ. The CDR3 is made up of 15 amino acids. The V end lost 0 bases, the J end lost 5 bases, and 13 bases lay between the germline ends. The rearrangement joins TRBV7-6 to TRBJ2-5; possibly TRBD1 for D (5 bases). The sample taken for sequencing was peripheral blood. The sequence was collected from a human donor in a cohort sampled during active COVID-19. The CDR3 region is CASSLAQQGSETQYF. CDR3 coding DNA: TGTGCCAGCAGCTTAGCGCAGCAGGGTTCGGAGACCCAGTACTTC.